These 19 T cell receptor beta chains originate from one sample sequenced in a study of vaccination and CD4 T cells after COVID-19. An Oncomine TCR Beta short-read assay was used to sequence the DNA from cultured CD4+ T cells. Each CDR3 protein gets one entry after TCRdb re-called the PCR reads with MiXCR. The top ten hold about 30% of the sample, which has about 6,400 distinct CDR3 sequences, 40% to 55% seen once. No antigen is known for these receptors. Treatment defined: roughly nine-day PBMC culture with coronavirus spike peptide pools or control peptides (ViraFEST assay). CD4+ T lymphocytes from the unexposed donor were collected before the COVID-19 pandemic (2011-2018). Sequences were obtained from CD4+ T cells from blood, cultured in vitro. The receptors were gathered from a human donor in good health.

The chain couples TRBV7-2 to TRBJ1-5, with D maybe TRBD1 (5 bases). CDR3 size: 14 residues. The V gene lost 5 bases and the J gene lost 0 bases, with 8 bases spanning the gap. Germline assignment: CDR1 SGHTA and CDR2 FQGNSA. CDR3 amino acids: CASSPGYSNQPQHF. CDR3 in DNA: TGTGCCAGCAGCCCAGGGTATAGCAATCAGCCCCAGCATTTT.

The CDR3 spells CASSRIAGRHTGELFF. As DNA, the CDR3 is TGTGCCAGCAGCCGAATAGCGGGTAGACACACCGGGGAGCTGTTTTTT. The V call is TRBV7-9, the J call TRBJ2-2; 7 nucleotides line up with TRBD2. Germline-derived CDR1 and CDR2 are SEHNR and FQNEAQ (reference sequence). J gave up 3 bases and V 5 bases, and 9 bases lay outside the gene matches. The CDR3 spans 16 residues.

The chain couples TRBV2 to TRBJ2-3, with D uncertain. Trimming took off 3 bases at V and 0 bases at J, with 4 bases between the two ends. This CDR3 region has 13 residues. Germline CDR1 SNHLY, CDR2 FYNNEI. The DNA for the CDR3 is TGTGCCAGCAGTGATACCAGCACAGATACGCAGTATTTT. Its translation is CASSDTSTDTQYF.

This chain uses TRBV30 with TRBJ2-3; D may be TRBD1 or TRBD2 (5 bases each). In germline, CDR1 is GTSNPN, CDR2 SVGIG (reference sequence). The ends were cut back, 2 bases at V and 6 bases at J, with 18 bases in the middle. This CDR3 has 15 amino acids. CDR3 sequence reads: CAWSPGQQEGDTQYF. CDR3 nucleotides: TGTGCCTGGAGTCCGGGGCAACAAGAGGGGGATACGCAGTATTTT.

J is TRBJ2-5 and V is TRBV20-1; TRBD1 matches 7 bases. The germline CDR1 and CDR2 sequences are DFQATT and SNEGSKA (reference sequence). CDR3 length: 15 amino acids. Trimming at V came to 0 bases and at J to 4 bases, leaving 8 bases not matched to a gene. The CDR3: CSAREAQGILETQYF. The CDR3 region has the DNA TGCAGTGCTAGAGAGGCACAGGGGATCCTAGAGACCCAGTACTTC.

J is TRBJ1-2 and V is TRBV5-4; TRBD1 matches 8 bases. V lost 3 bases, J lost 3 bases, and 7 bases stayed unmatched. The CDR3 has 15 amino acids. Per germline, CDR1 SGHNT and CDR2 YYREEE (reference sequence). The CDR3 loop is CASSSRTGLDYGYTF. CDR3 coding DNA: TGTGCCAGCAGCTCCCGGACAGGGTTGGACTATGGCTACACCTTC.

The chain uses TRBV6-4 and TRBJ2-1; D may be TRBD2 (6 bases). The germline CDR1 and CDR2 sequences are MRHNA and SNTAGT. CDR3 length equals 15 residues. V was cut by 3 bases and J by 0 bases, with 9 bases left in between. This CDR3 is CASSERETSYNEQFF. In DNA, the CDR3 is TGTGCCAGCAGTGAACGGGAGACCTCCTACAATGAGCAGTTCTTC.

The chain carries TRBV11-2 and TRBJ2-5, with D uncertain. Germline-derived CDR1 and CDR2 are SGHAT and FQNNGV. V was trimmed by 1 base and J by 5 bases, leaving 14 bases between them. This CDR3 is 15 amino acids long. CDR3 nucleotide sequence: TGTGCCAGCAGCTTAGGCCCGGCCAGCCTGGAGACCCAGTACTTC. Translation gives CASSLGPASLETQYF.

This chain links TRBV7-2 with TRBJ2-3; D is tentatively TRBD1 or TRBD2 (6 bases each). In germline, CDR1 is SGHTA, CDR2 FQGNSA. Trimming stripped 5 bases from V and 5 bases from J, with 23 bases between. This CDR3 spans 17 amino acids. The CDR3 sequence: CASSPKGVGGLRDTQYF. Written as DNA, the CDR3 is TGTGCCAGCAGCCCGAAGGGGGTGGGGGGCCTGAGAGATACGCAGTATTTT.

CDR3 protein: CSARRLDSSQYF. For the CDR3, the DNA is TGCAGTGCTAGAAGACTAGATAGCTCCCAGTACTTC. V and J are TRBV20-1 and TRBJ2-5, with a tentative D call TRBD2 (6 bases). Trimming pared 2 bases from V and 9 bases from J, leaving 13 bases between. This CDR3 is built from 12 residues. CDR1 is DFQATT, CDR2 SNEGSKA, per germline (reference sequence).

The CDR3 spells CATSRIRTDSEKLFF. CDR3 nucleotide sequence: TGTGCCACCAGCAGAATCAGAACGGACAGTGAAAAACTGTTTTTT. J is TRBJ1-4 and V is TRBV15, with D perhaps TRBD1 (6 bases). The CDR3 covers 15 residues. CDR1 and CDR2 from the germline V gene are LNHNV and YYDKDF (reference sequence). V lost 2 bases and J 7 bases, leaving 14 bases between the germline ends.

The J gene is TRBJ2-7, the V gene TRBV20-1; TRBD2 agrees at 12 bases. After removal of 1 base from V and 5 bases from J, the junction contained 6 bases not matched to a gene. This CDR3 spans 15 amino acids. Germline assignment: CDR1 DFQATT and CDR2 SNEGSKA (reference sequence). Written as DNA, the CDR3 is TGCAGTGCTAGAGTGTCTAGCGGGGGGGCCCACGAGCAGTACTTC. Translated, it gives CSARVSSGGAHEQYF.

V usage is TRBV7-9 and J usage is TRBJ1-1; D is unclear. The length of the CDR3 is 12 residues. Per the germline V gene, CDR1 is SEHNR and CDR2 is FQNEAQ (reference sequence). V lost 3 bases to trimming and J lost 7 bases, with 9 bases between them. CDR3 residues: CASSLVGFEAFF. In DNA form, the CDR3 reads TGTGCCAGCAGCTTGGTAGGCTTTGAAGCTTTCTTT.

The chain carries TRBV7-6 and TRBJ1-5; 7 nucleotides match TRBD1. The CDR3 spans 13 residues. From germline, CDR1 is SGHVS and CDR2 FNYEAQ. The J segment lost 5 bases and the V segment lost 2 bases, leaving 0 bases of the junction unmatched. The CDR3 bases are TGTGCCAGCAGCTTAACAGGGGATCAGCCCCAGCATTTT. Protein: CASSLTGDQPQHF.

This chain uses TRBV12-3 or TRBV12-4 with TRBJ2-3; D is ambiguous. V was shortened by 5 bases and J by 2 bases, with 11 bases between the two germline ends. The CDR3 totals 14 residues. CDR3 nucleotide sequence: TGTGCCAGCAGTCCAGGTTCAATCACAGATACGCAGTATTTT. Its translation: CASSPGSITDTQYF.

CDR3 bases: TGTGCCAGCAGCCTGTACAGGGGCACAGATACGCAGTATTTT. As protein: CASSLYRGTDTQYF. V is TRBV14 and J is TRBJ2-3, with TRBD1 as a possible D gene (6 bases). V lost 4 bases and J lost 1, with 9 bases in between. Germline V gene sequence: CDR1 SGHDN, CDR2 FVKESK. The CDR3 totals 14 residues. Based on the CDR3 plus reference TRBV14 and TRBJ2-3, the full variable domain is EAGVTQFPSHSVIEKGQTVTLRCDPISGHDNLYWYRRVMGKEIKFLLHFVKESKQDESGMPNNRFLAERTGGTYSTLKVQPAELEDSGVYFCASSLYRGTDTQYFGPGTRLTVL.

V is TRBV6-1 and J is TRBJ1-1, with 7 bases aligning to TRBD1. Germline assignment: CDR1 MNHNS and CDR2 SASEGT. The CDR3 is 13 amino acids. V trimming: 10 bases; J trimming: 1 base; junction bases outside the gene matches: 6. For the CDR3, the DNA is TGTGCCACTAAGGACAGGCGGAACACTGAAGCTTTCTTT. This codes for CATKDRRNTEAFF.

This chain uses TRBV20-1 with TRBJ2-7; D gene unclear. Trimming removed 5 bases at V and 0 bases at J, with 11 bases between. CDR1 is DFQATT, CDR2 SNEGSKA, per germline (reference sequence). The CDR3 contains 13 residues. The CDR3 nucleotides read TGCAGTGCTGCTTCCACCTACTCCTACGAGCAGTACTTC. Translation gives CSAASTYSYEQYF.

This clonotype was detected a few times. The J gene is TRBJ1-1, the V gene TRBV7-2; D ambiguous. Germline V lookup: CDR1 SGHTA, CDR2 FQGNSA. Trimming cost V 7 bases and J 4 bases, with 16 bases left between them. The CDR3 has 14 amino acids. CDR3 nucleotide sequence: TGTGCCAGCAAACTGTGGGGAGTTGGCACTGAAGCTTTCTTT. This gives the protein CASKLWGVGTEAFF.